This T cell receptor beta chain was sequenced during a study of Ad26.COV2.S vaccination and SARS-CoV-2 variants (dated by TCRdb to the early 2020s). At the level of the whole study: Vaccine-arm donors were drawn from COV1001, a multicentre, randomized, double-blind, placebo-controlled phase I-IIa trial of Ad26.COV2.S in healthy adults. Sequencing of the TCRbeta repertoire served to evaluate the specificity and breadth of SARS-CoV-2-reactive T cell receptors following Ad26.COV2.S vaccination. Dosing of Ad26.COV2.S was intramuscular, at either 5x10^10 or 1x10^11 viral particles, delivered as one shot or as two shots spaced 56 days apart. Throughout the experiments and outcome assessment, investigators stayed blinded to trial group allocation. Trial participants were randomized into five groups of five: low-dose or high-dose Ad26.COV2.S given once or twice, or placebo on both occasions. The TCR-sequenced set comprised approximately 32 samples: about 19 Ad26.COV2.S vaccine recipients, 5 placebo recipients and 8 SARS-CoV-2 convalescent individuals. Broader findings and caveats from the paper: Higher spike-specific TCR breadth was observed in Ad26.COV2.S recipients than in placebo recipients (P = 0.0014). After vaccination, substantial breadth of spike-specific CD8+ and CD4+ T cell responses was reported. The study was not powered to compare responses between vaccine doses or regimens. The authors noted that total T cell responses may have been underestimated by the TCR breadth and depth analyses. Comparable non-spike TCR breadth was observed between vaccine and placebo recipients, consistent with only spike being contained in the vaccine.

CDR1 and CDR2 are read off the germline V gene as SGHRS and YFSETQ. Counted from cysteine to phenylalanine, this CDR3 has 17 amino acids. Only CDR3 DNA remains: 51 bases, in frame from the first base. The germline ends are 20 bases apart after V is trimmed by 0 bases and J by 7 bases. TCRbeta CDR3 regions were sequenced with the immunoSEQ Assay. After extraction, genomic DNA underwent amplification by bias-controlled multiplex PCR, followed by high-throughput sequencing. In the authors' own workflow: Collapsing and filtering of sequences were performed to quantify the absolute abundance of each unique TCRbeta CDR3 region. T cell fraction was estimated by normalizing TCRbeta template counts to usable DNA, with usable DNA measured through amplification of reference genes found in all nucleated cells. Repertoire TCRs were annotated as SARS-CoV-2-specific by exact matching of V gene, CDR3 amino acid sequence and J gene to a known reactive TCR set. The reference SARS-CoV-2 TCR set came from MIRA and was filtered for enrichment in COVID-19-positive ImmuneCODE repertoires, removing public or cross-reactive TCRs. Based on the MIRA antigens, annotated TCRs were further analysed at the level of specific ORF or position within ORF. Breadth was defined as annotated unique rearrangements over total unique productive rearrangements; depth was the summed frequency of those rearrangements. TCR breadth was compared between groups using two-sided Wilcoxon rank-sum tests. The clones in this table, taken by TCRdb from immuneACCESS, are in-frame only. Not every clone is retained; where verified, under half of the shortfall comes from an unresolved V gene, and the cause of the rest is unknown. V and J calls and clone size are those listed in that table; D and trimming were worked out from the DNA. This sample comprises fewer than 400,000 clones, over 75% of them detected only once. About 2% of the sample is in the top ten clones.

The label giving this sample's treatment or condition can be read as: about 20 received Ad26.COV2.S at low or high dose, single or two shots; several received placebo; per-sample allocation not given. Repertoires of vaccine and placebo recipients were sequenced from samples collected on day 63 after the first injection. In Cohort 1b, about two dozen adults aged 18-55 years were enrolled at a single site in Boston, USA, between 29 July and 7 August 2020. As a vaccine, Ad26.COV2.S was a replication-incompetent adenovirus type 26 vector that expressed a prefusion-stabilized SARS-CoV-2 spike protein derived from the original Wuhan strain. Regarding this clone: The clone's antigen remains unknown. No per-base quality is available; no much larger clone lies one base away.

Source: peripheral blood, taken in a trial of Ad26.COV2.S vaccine versus placebo. The source of this sequence is a person aged 18 to 65 who received the Ad26.COV2.S COVID-19 vaccine or a placebo. Recombination linked TRBV5-1 to TRBJ2-1, with a weak D call of TRBD1 (5 bases match). The CDR3 region has the sequence CASSLAGRATAINEQFF. The DNA sequence follows: TGCGCCAGCAGCTTGGCCGGCAGGGCGACTGCTATAAATGAGCAGTTCTTC.